The sequence of this TCR beta chain was determined in a study of T-cell reconstitution after alpha-beta-depleted transplantation in children. Germline CDR1 is LGHDT and CDR2 is YNNKEL (reference sequence). The length of the CDR3 is 18 residues. The V segment lost 4 bases and the J segment 4 bases; nucleotides outside the gene matches: 7. Researchers prepared the TCRbeta library using unique molecular identifiers, the study reports. MiXCR was run by TCRdb on the PCR reads, yielding one entry per CDR3 protein. This sample carries over 100,000 distinct CDR3 sequences, 10% of them seen once, and the ten largest clones take roughly a third.

The source material was PBMCs, sampled before TCRalphabeta/CD19-depleted stem cell transplant. The receptor's source is a boy aged 2-15 years with acute lymphoblastic leukemia, due to receive a stem cell transplant. The chain recombines TRBV3-1 with TRBJ2-2; 15 bases agree with TRBD2. The CDR3 region is CASSPRTSGRASTGELFF. As DNA, the CDR3 is TGTGCCAGCAGCCCCCGGACTAGCGGGAGGGCCTCCACCGGGGAGCTGTTTTTT.